This passage covers 18 T cell receptor beta chains from one sample sequenced in a study of shared clonotypes between healthy human individuals. Measured with immunoSEQ multiplex PCR; TCRdb has only the in-frame clones, and not every one. This sample has under 600,000 clones; roughly 98% occur once, and the top ten carry 0.3%. As defined, naive CD8 cells were CD45RO-negative and positively selected for CCR7, with terminally differentiated effector memory CD45RA+ cells excluded. The source material was naive CD8+ T cells sorted from blood. The receptors here all came from a young man in good health.

The CDR3 spells CASSLASLQETQYF. The CDR3 bases are TGTGCCAGCAGCTTGGCCAGCCTCCAAGAGACCCAGTACTTC. The chain uses TRBV5-4 and TRBJ2-5; no definite D call. Germline V gene lookup returns CDR1 SGHNT and CDR2 YYREEE (reference sequence). The CDR3 is 14 residues long. V was cut by 0 bases and J by 1 base, with 7 bases left in between.

The V and J genes are TRBV6-5 and TRBJ2-7; 8 bases are shared with TRBD1. Losses at the gene ends were 7 bases for V and 3 bases for J; bases not matched to a gene: 11. The CDR3 is made up of 15 amino acids. Per germline, CDR1 MNHEY and CDR2 SVGAGI. CDR3 protein: CASTHMGTGNYEQYF. CDR3 DNA sequence: TGTGCCAGCACGCATATGGGGACAGGAAACTACGAGCAGTACTTC.

A remark on this clone: Other DNA sequences from this sample encode an identical CDR3 as well. The chain is built from TRBV19 and TRBJ2-7; D is undetermined. The V and J ends lost 4 bases and 1 base respectively, with 5 bases between them. This CDR3 region has 12 residues. Germline CDR1 and CDR2: LNHDA and SQIVND (reference sequence). The CDR3 here is CASSSGSYEQYF. As DNA, the CDR3 is TGTGCCAGTAGTAGCGGTTCCTACGAGCAGTACTTC.

This chain links TRBV2 with TRBJ1-2; D gene uncertain. V lost 7 bases to trimming and J lost 2 bases, with 8 bases between them. This CDR3 is built from 12 residues. Germline V gene data show CDR1 as SNHLY and CDR2 as FYNNEI. This CDR3 is CASMDRNYGYTF. The CDR3 DNA follows: TGTGCCAGCATGGACCGCAACTATGGCTACACCTTC.

The genes are TRBV5-6 and TRBJ2-7; 10 nucleotides agree with TRBD1. The CDR3 covers 14 residues. Germline assignment: CDR1 SGHDT and CDR2 YYEEEE. Trimming removed 5 bases from V and 4 bases from J; junction bases left unmatched: 6. DNA for the CDR3: TGTGCCAGCAGTCCCGGGACAGGGGTATACGAGCAGTACTTC. Protein sequence: CASSPGTGVYEQYF.

The gene calls are TRBV4-1 and TRBJ1-5, with 10 bases lining up with TRBD1. The V segment lost 0 bases and the J segment 6 bases; nucleotides outside the gene matches: 11. The CDR3 sequence is 18 residues long. Per the germline V gene, CDR1 is MGHRA and CDR2 is YSYEKL. The CDR3 DNA is TGCGCCAGCAGCCAAGAGAGCACGACAGGGGGCAGGAGTCAGCCCCAGCATTTT. Translating gives CASSQESTTGGRSQPQHF.

This chain links TRBV15 with TRBJ2-7; 10 nucleotides align to TRBD1. The CDR3 is 16 amino acids. The V gene's germline CDR1 is LNHNV and CDR2 YYDKDF (reference sequence). Trimming cost V 3 bases and J 4 bases; bases outside gene matches: 9. In DNA form, the CDR3 reads TGTGCCACCAGCAGCCCCGCGGGACAGGGGAGTTACGAGCAGTACTTC. Residues: CATSSPAGQGSYEQYF.

V gene TRBV7-6 combines with J gene TRBJ2-3; maybe TRBD2 (5 bases). CDR3 size: 15 residues. Per the germline V gene, CDR1 is SGHVS and CDR2 is FNYEAQ. Deletions cut 8 bases from V and 1 base from J, with 16 bases between. CDR3 DNA sequence: TGTGCCAGCCAGCGGAACGTGCGAGGCACAGATACGCAGTATTTT. Translation: CASQRNVRGTDTQYF.

V usage is TRBV7-2 and J usage is TRBJ1-5; 8 nucleotides agree with TRBD1. CDR3 size: 16 residues. Per germline, CDR1 SGHTA and CDR2 FQGNSA. V lost 1 base and J lost 5; bases outside the gene matches: 7. The CDR3 spells CASSLVGQGPHQPQHF. CDR3 bases: TGTGCCAGCAGCTTAGTCGGACAGGGCCCTCATCAGCCCCAGCATTTT.

As for this clone: This specimen includes other DNA sequences encoding the same CDR3. The chain combines TRBV5-4 with TRBJ2-7, with 10 positions matching TRBD1. V was clipped by 2 bases and J by 2 bases; unmatched bases: 1. The CDR3 has 14 residues. The germline CDR1 and CDR2 sequences are SGHNT and YYREEE (reference sequence). The CDR3 loop is CASSLGQGAYEQYF. The CDR3 DNA reads TGTGCCAGCAGCTTAGGACAGGGGGCCTACGAGCAGTACTTC.

V and J are TRBV30 and TRBJ2-2; perhaps TRBD1 as D (5 bases). Germline V gene lookup returns CDR1 GTSNPN and CDR2 SVGIG (reference sequence). The CDR3 is made up of 15 amino acids. Trimming pared 7 bases from V and 6 bases from J, leaving 21 bases between. The CDR3 nucleotides read TGTGCCTCCAATCTTCTGGGGCTAAATGCCGGGGAGCTGTTTTTT. Translated, it gives CASNLLGLNAGELFF.

The chain carries TRBV11-2 and TRBJ2-1; D could derive from TRBD1 or TRBD2 (5 bases each). V lost 5 bases and J lost 9, with 23 bases in between. Germline CDR1 reads SGHAT; CDR2 reads FQNNGV. CDR3 length: 16 amino acids. The CDR3: CASSLTFGTVTGEQFF. CDR3 in DNA: TGTGCCAGCAGCCTGACGTTTGGGACCGTTACTGGTGAGCAGTTCTTC.

A single count supports this clone. Additional DNA sequences in this sample encode the identical CDR3. The chain is built from TRBV4-1 and TRBJ1-4; unclear D gene. Germline CDR1 and CDR2: MGHRA and YSYEKL. V shed 4 bases and J shed 2 bases, with 5 bases lying between them. The CDR3 runs to 13 residues. CDR3 sequence reads: CASSLRTNEKLFF. Here the CDR3 DNA reads TGCGCCAGCAGCCTCAGGACTAATGAAAAACTGTTTTTT.

This clone has just one count. At one of its ends the junction is not consistent with the germline gene, which may arise from a read error. This rearrangement joins TRBV7-7 to TRBJ2-5, with 7 bases lining up with TRBD1. Germline CDR1 and CDR2: SSHAT and FNYEAQ (reference sequence). This CDR3 has 14 residues. The CDR3 sequence is CASSDRQGQETQYF. CDR3 nucleotide sequence: TGTGCTAGCAGCGATAGACAGGGCCAAGAGACCCAGTACTTC.

The chain carries TRBV29-1 and TRBJ1-3; D gene uncertain. V was trimmed by 5 bases and J by 7 bases, leaving 12 bases between them. The CDR3 loop spans 12 amino acids. The germline V gene encodes CDR1 SQVTM and CDR2 ANQGSEA. The CDR3 DNA sequence: TGCAGCGTTATTACAGCGGCGAACACCATATATTTT. This encodes CSVITAANTIYF.

Of note for this clone: The sample holds other DNA sequences that translate to the same CDR3. The rearrangement links TRBV4-1 to TRBJ2-1; no reliable D call. V was clipped by 1 base and J by 5 bases, with 6 bases between them. CDR1 and CDR2 (germline): MGHRA, YSYEKL. This CDR3 comprises 13 residues. The CDR3: CASSQGLNNEQFF. CDR3 coding DNA: TGCGCCAGCAGCCAAGGACTCAACAATGAGCAGTTCTTC.

The V and J genes are TRBV2 and TRBJ1-5; D is unclear. This CDR3 is 13 amino acids long. Germline lookup yields CDR1 SNHLY and CDR2 FYNNEI. V was shortened by 4 bases and J by 7 bases, with 11 bases between the two germline ends. Written as DNA, the CDR3 is TGTGCCAGCAGTGGAATTTTGTCCCAGCCCCAGCATTTT. This translates into CASSGILSQPQHF.

The chain links TRBV28 to TRBJ2-1; 12 bases are shared with TRBD2. Trimming at V came to 1 base and at J to 5 bases, leaving 6 bases not matched to a gene. The germline V gene has CDR1 MDHEN and CDR2 SYDVKM. The CDR3 is 17 residues long. CDR3 protein: CASSLSLTSGSNNEQFF. Here the CDR3 DNA reads TGTGCCAGCAGTTTATCCCTGACTAGCGGGAGTAACAATGAGCAGTTCTTC.